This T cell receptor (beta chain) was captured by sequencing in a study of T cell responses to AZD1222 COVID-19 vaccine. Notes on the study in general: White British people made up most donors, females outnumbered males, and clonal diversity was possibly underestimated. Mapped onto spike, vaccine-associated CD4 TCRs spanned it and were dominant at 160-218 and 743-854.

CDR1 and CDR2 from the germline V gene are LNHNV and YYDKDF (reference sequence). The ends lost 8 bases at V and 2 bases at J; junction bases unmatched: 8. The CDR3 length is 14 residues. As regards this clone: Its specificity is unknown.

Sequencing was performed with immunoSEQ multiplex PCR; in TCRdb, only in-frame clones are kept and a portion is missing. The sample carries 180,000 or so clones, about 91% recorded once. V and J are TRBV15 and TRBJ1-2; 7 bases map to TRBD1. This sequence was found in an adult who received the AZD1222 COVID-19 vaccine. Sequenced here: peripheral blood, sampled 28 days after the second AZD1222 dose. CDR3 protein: CATRGTAKNYGYTF. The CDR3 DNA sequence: TGTGCCACCCGAGGGACAGCCAAAAACTATGGCTACACCTTC.